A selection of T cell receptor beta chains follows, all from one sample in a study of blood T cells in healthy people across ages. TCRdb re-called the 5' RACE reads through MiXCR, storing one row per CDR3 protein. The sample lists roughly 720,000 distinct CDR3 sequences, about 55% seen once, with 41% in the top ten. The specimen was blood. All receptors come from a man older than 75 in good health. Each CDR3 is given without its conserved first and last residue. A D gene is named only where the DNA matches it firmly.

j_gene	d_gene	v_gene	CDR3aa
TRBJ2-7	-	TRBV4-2	ASSEGLNEQY
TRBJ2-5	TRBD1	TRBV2	ASSADREKTQY
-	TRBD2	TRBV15	ATTLGGRGEYNEQY
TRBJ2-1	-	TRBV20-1	SARGLPIHEQF
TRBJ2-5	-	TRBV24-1	ATSEGGSLETQY
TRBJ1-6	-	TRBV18	ASSLSVGGYNSPLH
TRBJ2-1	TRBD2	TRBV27	ASGDSNPSGSGEQF
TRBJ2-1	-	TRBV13	ASSHGTDLSYEQF
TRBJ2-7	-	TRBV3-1	ASSQDLYRAYEQY
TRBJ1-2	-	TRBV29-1	SADRGNYGYT
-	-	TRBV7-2	ASSFIPYEQY
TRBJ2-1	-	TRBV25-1	ASGGWTEQF
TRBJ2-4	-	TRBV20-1	SAPSGTNSNIQY
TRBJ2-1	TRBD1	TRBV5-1	ASSLGTGAAYNEQF
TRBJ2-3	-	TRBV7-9	ATAGHRVALDTQY
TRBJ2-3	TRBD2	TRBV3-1	ASSQIAGQHRYAY
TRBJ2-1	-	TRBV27	ASRLYNEQF
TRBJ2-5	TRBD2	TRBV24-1	ATSDTRGTSVEQY
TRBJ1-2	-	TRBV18	ASSKGASPNYGYT
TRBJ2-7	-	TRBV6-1	ASSEIVTGPYEQY
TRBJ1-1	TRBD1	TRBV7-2	ASSFQGGSNTEAF
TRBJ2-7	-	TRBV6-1	ASSPLEQDWSSYEQY
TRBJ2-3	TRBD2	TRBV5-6	ASSWAGLAEGRYAY
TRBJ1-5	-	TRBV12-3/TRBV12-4	ASSLGSLGNQPQH
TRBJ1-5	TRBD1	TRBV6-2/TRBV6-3	ASSPGTGLYSNQPQH
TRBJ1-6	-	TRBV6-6	ASSSVPRDSPLH
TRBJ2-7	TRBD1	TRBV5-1	ASSNGTGGLISYEQY
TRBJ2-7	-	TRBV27	TSSPSSRTAIYERY
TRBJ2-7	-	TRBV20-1	SARRDNEQY
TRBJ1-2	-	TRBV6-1	ASSPGMLYGYT
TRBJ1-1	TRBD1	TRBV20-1	SAEQGGTEAF
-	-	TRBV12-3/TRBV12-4	ASSLIGFGYEQY
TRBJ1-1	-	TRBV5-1	ASSLDNRNTEAF
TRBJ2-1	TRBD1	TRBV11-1	ASSSYRGYNEQF
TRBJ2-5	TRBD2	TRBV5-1	ASSLALGPGGPREQY
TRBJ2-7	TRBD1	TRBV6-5	ASSYSTGTSYEQY
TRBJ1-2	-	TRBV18	ASSPGGSGFYGYT
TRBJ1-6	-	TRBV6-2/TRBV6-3	ASSQDSLNSPLH
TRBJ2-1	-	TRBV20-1	SARQTVAGSYNEQF
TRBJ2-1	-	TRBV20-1	SADYNEQF
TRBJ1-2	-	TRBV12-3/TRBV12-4	ASTDRHGYGYT
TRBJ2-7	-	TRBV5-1	NYSCVMEVYEQY
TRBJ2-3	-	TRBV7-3	ASSRSPSGTDTQY
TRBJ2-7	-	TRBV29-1	SVSTLTGFYEQY
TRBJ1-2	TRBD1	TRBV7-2	ASSPRTGAYGYT
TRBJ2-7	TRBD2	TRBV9	ASSDSGLAGSEQY
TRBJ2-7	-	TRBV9	ASSATQDPYEQY
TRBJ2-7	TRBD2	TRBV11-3	ASSEGRGTYEQY
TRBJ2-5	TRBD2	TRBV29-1	SVEPVAGTREQY
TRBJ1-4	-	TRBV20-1	SARGGQPSTNEKLF
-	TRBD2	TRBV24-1	ATSDLGTSQQVTQY
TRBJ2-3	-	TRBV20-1	SGVGLGSTDTQY
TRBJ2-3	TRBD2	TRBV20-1	SASGTTYTDTQY
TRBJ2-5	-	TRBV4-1	ASSRLVSETQY
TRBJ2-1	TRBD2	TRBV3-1	ASTIGTSPGNEQF
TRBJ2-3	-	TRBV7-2	ASSLALPQGGHTQY
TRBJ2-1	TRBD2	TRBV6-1	ASSEALRCGSPYNEQF
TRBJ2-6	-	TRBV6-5	ASSYRGRNSGANVLT